These 12 T cell receptor beta chains were sequenced from one sample in a study of cytomegalovirus exposure and HLA in healthy donors (dated by TCRdb to about 2017). Receptors were amplified or captured by the immunoSEQ multiplex PCR assay. For the multiplex PCR, a mixture combining 60 forward primers for TCR Vbeta segments and 13 reverse primers for TCR Jbeta segments was used. TCRdb provides this immuneACCESS table in a form limited to in-frame rearrangements. Some clones are lacking; in checked studies, under half of them reflect an unresolved V gene, and why the rest are absent is not known. The sample table on file contains 140,000 to 150,000 clones. The ten largest clones take up about 0.96% of the sample. The sample comprised PBMCs. The receptors shown here come from a male donor in good health and CMV-seronegative.

This chain links TRBV6-1 with TRBJ2-2, with TRBD1 as a possible D gene (6 bases). Trimming removed 4 bases from V and 5 bases from J, with 20 bases in between. Per germline, CDR1 MNHNS and CDR2 SASEGT. CDR3 size: 17 residues. In DNA form, the CDR3 reads TGTGCCAGCAGTGGGGGACAAGCCGTATTAGAGACCGGGGAGCTGTTTTTT. This gives the protein CASSGGQAVLETGELFF.

The CDR3 reads CAWSRSSLRGTGGIGELFF. CDR3 coding DNA: TGTGCCTGGAGTCGAAGTTCGTTGCGCGGGACAGGGGGCATCGGGGAGCTGTTTTTT. This chain links TRBV30 with TRBJ2-2; the match to TRBD1 covers 12 bases. Germline loops: CDR1 GTSNPN, CDR2 SVGIG (reference sequence). The J segment lost 7 bases and the V segment lost 2 bases, leaving 17 bases of the junction unmatched. The CDR3 covers 19 residues.

Written as DNA, the CDR3 is TGTGCCAGCAGTGACCTAATAGAAGCTTTCTTT. Translated, it gives CASSDLIEAFF. V is TRBV25-1 and J is TRBJ1-1; D not resolved. The germline gives CDR1 MGHDK, CDR2 SYGVNS. The CDR3 covers 11 residues. The V end was cut by 3 bases, the J end by 8 bases, with 7 bases between.

V usage is TRBV6-5 and J usage is TRBJ1-1, with D hard to call. CDR1 and CDR2 from the germline V gene are MNHEY and SVGAGI. CDR3 size: 11 residues. Trimming took 6 bases from V and 2 from J, leaving 4 bases between them. The CDR3 coding sequence is TGTGCCAGCAGGGCTAACACTGAAGCTTTCTTT. Translating gives CASRANTEAFF.

This rearrangement joins TRBV10-3 to TRBJ1-2; no clear D. The CDR3 contains 13 residues. Looked up from germline, CDR1 is ENHRY and CDR2 is SYGVKD. Trimming cost V 7 bases and J 2 bases, with 11 bases left between them. CDR3 nucleotide sequence: TGTGCCATCATGAGGGCAGACAACTATGGCTACACCTTC. Translating it yields CAIMRADNYGYTF.

The chain carries TRBV6-5 and TRBJ2-7; 7 bases match TRBD2. The length of the CDR3 is 14 residues. The ends lost 2 bases at V and 7 bases at J; junction bases unmatched: 8. CDR1 is MNHEY and CDR2 is SVGAGI in the germline V gene. CDR3 DNA sequence: TGTGCCAGCAGTTACGGGAGGGCGGCGTTTGAGCAGTACTTC. This encodes CASSYGRAAFEQYF.

The chain has TRBV4-3 and TRBJ2-1; TRBD1 aligns across 8 bases. V was pared by 1 base and J by 1 base, with 9 bases of the junction left unmatched. The CDR3 is made up of 18 amino acids. Germline CDR1 reads LGHNA; CDR2 reads YSLEER. CDR3 DNA: TGCGCCAGCAGCCAAGCACCAGGGGGCGCAACGTCCTACAATGAGCAGTTCTTC. This sequence encodes CASSQAPGGATSYNEQFF.

The chain is built from TRBV28 and TRBJ1-5; D unresolved. The CDR3 totals 12 residues. The V gene lost 9 bases and the J gene lost 3 bases, with 9 bases spanning the gap. The V gene's germline CDR1 is MDHEN and CDR2 SYDVKM. CDR3 protein: CASHRVNQPQHF. CDR3 DNA: TGTGCCAGTCACAGAGTCAATCAGCCCCAGCATTTT.

The V gene is TRBV15, the J gene TRBJ2-7; 9 bases map to TRBD1. CDR3 length equals 18 residues. Germline trimming cut 0 bases from V and 0 bases from J; bases unmatched to any gene: 9. Germline CDR1 reads LNHNV; CDR2 reads YYDKDF (reference sequence). As DNA, the CDR3 is TGTGCCACCAGCAGAGATCGGGGGACAGGGCCCCTCTCCTACGAGCAGTACTTC. Its protein is CATSRDRGTGPLSYEQYF.

The chain combines TRBV14 with TRBJ1-2; D is ambiguous. This CDR3 has 14 residues. V shed 0 bases and J shed 5 bases, with 10 bases lying between them. The germline CDR1 and CDR2 sequences are SGHDN and FVKESK. In DNA, the CDR3 is TGTGCCAGCAGCCAAGATCTCCAGGTATATGGCTACACCTTC. It codes for CASSQDLQVYGYTF.

This chain links TRBV7-9 with TRBJ2-3, with 9 bases aligning to TRBD1. The CDR3 consists of 17 residues. CDR1 and CDR2 from the germline V gene are SEHNR and FQNEAQ (reference sequence). Losses at the gene ends were 4 bases for V and 3 bases for J; bases not matched to a gene: 11. As DNA, the CDR3 is TGTGCCAGCAGCTCATCCGTACAGGGGGCGAGGACAGATACGCAGTATTTT. This translates into CASSSSVQGARTDTQYF.

The chain combines TRBV6-6 with TRBJ2-7; 9 nucleotides match TRBD1. The V gene end was trimmed by 0 bases and the J gene end by 7 bases; junction bases not matched to a gene: 4. CDR1 is MNHNY and CDR2 is SVGAGI in the germline V gene (reference sequence). CDR3 length: 14 amino acids. The CDR3 loop is CASSYSTGGREQYF. As DNA, the CDR3 is TGTGCCAGCAGTTACTCGACAGGGGGGAGGGAGCAGTACTTC.